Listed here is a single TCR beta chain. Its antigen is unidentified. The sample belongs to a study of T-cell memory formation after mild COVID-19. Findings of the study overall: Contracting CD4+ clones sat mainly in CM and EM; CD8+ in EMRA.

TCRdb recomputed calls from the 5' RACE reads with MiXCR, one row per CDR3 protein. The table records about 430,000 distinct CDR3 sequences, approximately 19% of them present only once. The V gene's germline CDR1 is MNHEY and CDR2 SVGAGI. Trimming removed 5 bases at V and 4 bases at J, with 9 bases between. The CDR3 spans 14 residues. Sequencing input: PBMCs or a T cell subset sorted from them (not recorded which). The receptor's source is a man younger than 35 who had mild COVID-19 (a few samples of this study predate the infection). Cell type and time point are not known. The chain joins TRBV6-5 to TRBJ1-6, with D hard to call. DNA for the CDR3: TGTGCCAGCAGTCCGAATGGGTATAATTCACCCCTCCACTTT. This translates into CASSPNGYNSPLHF.